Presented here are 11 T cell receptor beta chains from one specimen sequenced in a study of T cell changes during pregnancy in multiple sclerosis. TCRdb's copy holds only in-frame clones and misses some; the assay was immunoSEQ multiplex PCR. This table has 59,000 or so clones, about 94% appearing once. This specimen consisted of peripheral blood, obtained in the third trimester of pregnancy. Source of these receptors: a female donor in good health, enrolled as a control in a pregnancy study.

CDR3 sequence reads: CASTLTDRGKHEQYF. The CDR3 nucleotides read TGTGCCAGCACCCTTACCGACAGGGGGAAACACGAGCAGTACTTC. The rearrangement links TRBV28 to TRBJ2-7; 9 nucleotides line up with TRBD1. Germline V gene data show CDR1 as MDHEN and CDR2 as SYDVKM. This CDR3 contains 15 residues. Unmatched junction bases numbered 12, after V lost 7 bases and J lost 5 bases.

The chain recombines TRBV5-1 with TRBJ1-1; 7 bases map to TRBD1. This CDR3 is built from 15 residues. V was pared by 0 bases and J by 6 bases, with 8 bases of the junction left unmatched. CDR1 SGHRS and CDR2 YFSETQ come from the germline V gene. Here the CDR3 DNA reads TGCGCCAGCAGCTTGGTAGGGGGCGGATTCGCTGAAGCTTTCTTT. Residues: CASSLVGGGFAEAFF. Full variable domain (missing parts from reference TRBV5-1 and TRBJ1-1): KAGVTQTPRYLIKTRGQQVTLSCSPISGHRSVSWYQQTPGQGLQFLFEYFSETQRNKGNFPGRFSGRQFSNSRSEMNVSTLELGDSALYLCASSLVGGGFAEAFFGQGTRLTVV.

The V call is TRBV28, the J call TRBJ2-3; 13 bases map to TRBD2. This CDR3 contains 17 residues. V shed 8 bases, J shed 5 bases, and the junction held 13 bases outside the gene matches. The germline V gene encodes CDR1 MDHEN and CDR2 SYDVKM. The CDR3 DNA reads TGTGCCAGCGGCTTAGGACTAGCGGGAGCTAAGAGAGATACGCAGTATTTT. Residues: CASGLGLAGAKRDTQYF.

Here the CDR3 reads CASNPVVRKNQPQHF. In nucleotides, the CDR3 is TGTGCCAGCAACCCGGTGGTTAGAAAAAATCAGCCCCAGCATTTT. V gene TRBV6-1 combines with J gene TRBJ1-5; D unclear. The CDR3 sequence is 15 residues long. Trimming left V 7 bases short and J 4 bases short, with 17 bases between. Per germline, CDR1 MNHNS and CDR2 SASEGT.

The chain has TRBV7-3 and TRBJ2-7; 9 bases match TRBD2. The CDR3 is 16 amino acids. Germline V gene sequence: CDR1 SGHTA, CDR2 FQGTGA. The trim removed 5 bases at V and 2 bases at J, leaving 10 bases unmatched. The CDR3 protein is CASSLKTSGSPYEQYF. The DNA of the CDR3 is TGTGCCAGCAGCCTAAAGACTAGCGGTTCCCCCTACGAGCAGTACTTC.

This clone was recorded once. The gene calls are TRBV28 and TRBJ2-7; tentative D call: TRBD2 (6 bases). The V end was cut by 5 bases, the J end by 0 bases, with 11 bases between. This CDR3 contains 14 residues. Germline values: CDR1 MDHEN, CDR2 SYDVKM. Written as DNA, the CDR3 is TGTGCCAGCAGTGCTAGCGCTAGCTCCTACGAGCAGTACTTC. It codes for CASSASASSYEQYF. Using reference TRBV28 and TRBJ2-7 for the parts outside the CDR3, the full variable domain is DVKVTQSSRYLVKRTGEKVFLECVQDMDHENMFWYRQDPGLGLRLIYFSYDVKMKEKGDIPEGYSVSREKKERFSLILESASTNQTSMYLCASSASASSYEQYFGPGTRLTVT.

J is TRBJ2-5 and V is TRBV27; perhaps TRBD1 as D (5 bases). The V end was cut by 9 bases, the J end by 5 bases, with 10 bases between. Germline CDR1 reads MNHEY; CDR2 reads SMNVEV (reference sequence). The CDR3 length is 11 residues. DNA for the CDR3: TGTGCCAGTAAGGGGCGGGAGACCCAGTACTTC. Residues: CASKGRETQYF.

CDR3 DNA: TGTGCCAGCAGCAGCCGAGGACTAGCGGTCACAGATACGCAGTATTTT. This sequence encodes CASSSRGLAVTDTQYF. V usage is TRBV21-1 and J usage is TRBJ2-3; no DNA check was done on the table's D call, TRBD2. TRBV21-1 is flagged as a pseudogene. The CDR3 runs to 16 residues.

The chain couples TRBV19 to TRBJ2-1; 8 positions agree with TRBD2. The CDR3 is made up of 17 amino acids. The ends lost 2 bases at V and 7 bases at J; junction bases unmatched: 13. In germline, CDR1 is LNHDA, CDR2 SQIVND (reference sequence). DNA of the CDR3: TGTGCCAGTAGTATACCGGGACTAGGGGGGGTAGGGAATGAGCAGTTCTTC. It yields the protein CASSIPGLGGVGNEQFF.

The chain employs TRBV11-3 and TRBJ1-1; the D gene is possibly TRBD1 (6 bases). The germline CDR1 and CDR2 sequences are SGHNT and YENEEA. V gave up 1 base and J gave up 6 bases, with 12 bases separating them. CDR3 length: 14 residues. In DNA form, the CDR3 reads TGTGCCAGCAGCTTAGGGGGGCGCATCGCTGAAGCTTTCTTT. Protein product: CASSLGGRIAEAFF.

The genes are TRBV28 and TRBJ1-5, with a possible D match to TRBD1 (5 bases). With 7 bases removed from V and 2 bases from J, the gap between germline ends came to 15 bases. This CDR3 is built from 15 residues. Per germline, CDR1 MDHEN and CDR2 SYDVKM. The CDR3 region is CASTSEGAGNQPQHF. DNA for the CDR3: TGTGCCAGCACATCCGAAGGGGCTGGCAATCAGCCCCAGCATTTT.